The entry below gives a single T cell receptor (beta chain) sequence along with its context. This entry belongs to a study of blood T cell repertoires in COVID-19. Donors were grouped by their self-reported clinical history. Profiled with immunoSEQ multiplex PCR; TCRdb holds only in-frame clones, not every one. The table records fewer than 450,000 clones, 70% to 90% of them present only once. The CDR3 runs 12 residues. Unmatched junction bases numbered 5, after V lost 5 bases and J lost 10 bases. Looked up from germline, CDR1 is SEHNR and CDR2 is FQNEAQ (reference sequence). Sequencing input: PBMCs or T cells enriched from blood (not recorded which). This chain links TRBV7-9 with TRBJ2-1; 7 nucleotides line up with TRBD1. The clonotype comes from a woman in her late teens or twenties who had recovered from COVID-19. CDR3 in DNA: TGTGCCAGCAGCCAGGAAGGGGGCGAGCAGTTCTTC. Its translation is CASSQEGGEQFF.